This T cell receptor beta chain was identified in a study of CD4 and CD8 cells across lung adenocarcinoma regions. The patients had localized lung adenocarcinoma, a non-small cell subtype. TCRdb redid the calling of the PCR reads with MiXCR, one entry per CDR3 protein. The table includes tens of thousands of distinct CDR3 sequences, less than 70% detected once. The source material was CD8+ T cells from the center of a lung tumor. This clonotype was obtained from a female donor with lung adenocarcinoma. The CD4 and CD8 labels of this study may be unreliable.

CDR3 coding DNA: TGTGCCAGCAGTTTTAAGGCAGGCGGGGAGCAGTACTTC. It encodes CASSFKAGGEQYF. The V call is TRBV27, the J call TRBJ2-5, with TRBD2 as a possible D gene (6 bases). The CDR3 runs to 13 residues. Germline values: CDR1 MNHEY, CDR2 SMNVEV (reference sequence). V was cut by 3 bases and J by 11 bases, with 16 bases left in between.